These T cell receptor beta chains were read from a single sample in a study of blood T cell repertoires in COVID-19. TCRdb keeps only in-frame clones here, not all; method: immunoSEQ multiplex PCR. The table includes 250,000 to 350,000 clones, about 91% detected once. Specimen: PBMCs or T cells enriched from blood (not recorded which). The source of these receptors is a woman aged 18-30 years who had recovered from COVID-19. Each CDR3 is given with its conserved first and last residue. D genes are given only for firm matches. The size entry is marked missing in some rows and otherwise reads once, few, many or a size class.

TRBJ2-3 | - | TRBV6-5 | TRBD2 | TGTGCCAGCAGCTCTAGCGGGAGGAGTCCAGATACGCAGTATTTT | CASSSSGRSPDTQYF
TRBJ2-1 | - | TRBV11-2 | TRBD2 | TGTGCCAGCAGCCCAACTAGCGGGTACAATCGGGGCAATGAGCAGTTCTTC | CASSPTSGYNRGNEQFF
TRBJ1-5 | - | TRBV6-2/TRBV6-3 | - | TGTGCCAGCAGCCGTACTGAAGACGGGACTTATAGCAATCAGCCCCAGCATTTT | CASSRTEDGTYSNQPQHF
TRBJ2-6 | - | TRBV5-1 | - | TGCGCCAGCAGCTTCACTAGTGGCTGGGCCAACGTCCTGACTTTC | CASSFTSGWANVLTF
TRBJ2-3 | - | TRBV6-5 | - | TGTGCCAGCCAAGGGAGAGTCACAGATACGCAGTATTTT | CASQGRVTDTQYF
TRBJ2-4 | - | TRBV24-1 | TRBD2 | TGTGCCACCCCAGGACTAGCGAGGACCAAAAACATTCAGTACTTC | CATPGLARTKNIQYF
TRBJ1-5 | few | TRBV7-9 | - | TGTGCCAGCAGCTTCGGAGGCGCTCAGCCCCAGCATTTT | CASSFGGAQPQHF
TRBJ1-2 | - | TRBV6-5 | - | TGTGCCAGCAGTTACTCAGGGGCCTATGGCTACACCTTC | CASSYSGAYGYTF
TRBJ2-7 | - | TRBV28 | TRBD1 | TGTGCCAGCAGTTTTTCCCAGGGGGCGAGTGAGCAGTACTTC | CASSFSQGASEQYF
TRBJ2-2 | - | TRBV29-1 | TRBD2 | TGCAGCGTTGTACTAGCGGGGGGCGGGGAGCTGTTTTTT | CSVVLAGGGELFF
TRBJ1-5 | - | TRBV10-3 | TRBD1 | TGTGCCATCAGAGGGACAGTCAATCAGCCCCAGCATTTT | CAIRGTVNQPQHF
TRBJ2-5 | - | TRBV5-4 | TRBD1 | TGTGCCAGCAGCTCGCCGGGACAGGGTCCATGGGCACAAGAGACCCAGTACTTC | CASSSPGQGPWAQETQYF
TRBJ1-3 | - | TRBV4-3 | - | TGCGCCAGCAGCCAATCCCGTACGGTTGGAAACACCATATATTTT | CASSQSRTVGNTIYF
TRBJ1-4 | - | TRBV2 | - | TGTGCCAGCAGTGTTGGGGGCAGAAACGAAAAACTGTTTTTT | CASSVGGRNEKLFF
TRBJ2-7 | - | TRBV4-2 | TRBD2 | TGTGCCAGCAGCCAATCCCTAGCGGGAGACTCCTACGAGCAGTACTTC | CASSQSLAGDSYEQYF
TRBJ2-3 | - | TRBV25-1 | TRBD2 | TGTGCCAGCACCCCAGCGGGGATCACAGATACGCAGTATTTT | CASTPAGITDTQYF
TRBJ2-1 | - | TRBV10-1 | - | TGCGCCAGCAGTGAGTCGACGGGGGATGAGCAGTTCTTC | CASSESTGDEQFF
TRBJ2-7 | once | TRBV28 | - | TGTGCCAGCAGCCCTCCGGTGGGGGGCTACGAGCAGTACTTC | CASSPPVGGYEQYF
TRBJ1-5 | - | TRBV18 | - | TGTGCCAGCTCTCTGAGCCCGGGACACCTTTTAACCAGCAATCAGCCCCAGCATTTT | CASSLSPGHLLTSNQPQHF
TRBJ2-3 | - | TRBV28 | - | TGTGCCAGCAGTTCCGGGGGGCAGAGCACAGATACGCAGTATTTT | CASSSGGQSTDTQYF
TRBJ2-1 | - | TRBV11-3 | TRBD1 | TGTGCCAGCAGCCCAGTCGGGACAGGGGTGGATGAGCAGTTCTTC | CASSPVGTGVDEQFF
TRBJ1-4 | - | TRBV4-3 | - | TGCGCCAGCAGCCAAGACTCCCCACAGGGCCGCGAAAAACTGTTTTTT | CASSQDSPQGREKLFF
TRBJ1-5 | - | TRBV7-8 | - | TGTGCCAGCAGCTTATATCTCAATCAGCCCCAGCATTTT | CASSLYLNQPQHF
TRBJ2-5 | - | TRBV28 | - | TGTGCCAGCAGTACTCAGGGGACTAAGTCGGGGACCCAGTACTTC | CASSTQGTKSGTQYF
TRBJ1-1 | few | TRBV20-1 | - | TGCAGTGCTTTAGTGAACACTGAAGCTTTCTTT | CSALVNTEAFF
TRBJ1-2 | - | TRBV14 | - | TGTGCCAGCAGCCCCCTAGATCAGGGGTTAGGTGGCTACACCTTC | CASSPLDQGLGGYTF
TRBJ2-3 | - | TRBV23-1 | TRBD1 | TGCGCCAGCAGTCAATCATTGGACAGGGGCACAGATACGCAGTATTTT | CASSQSLDRGTDTQYF
TRBJ1-5 | - | TRBV27 | - | TGTGCCAGCAGTGAGGGCGGATATCAGCCCCAGCATTTT | CASSEGGYQPQHF
TRBJ2-1 | - | TRBV11-2 | - | TGTGCCAGCACGAACATGGGAGTGGGGAATGAGCAGTTCTTC | CASTNMGVGNEQFF
TRBJ1-1 | - | TRBV4-1 | - | TGCGCCAGCAGCCAAGAGGAGGGGATCATGAACACTGAAGCTTTCTTT | CASSQEEGIMNTEAFF